The clone carrying this T cell receptor beta chain was seen only once. The CDR3 is made up of 15 amino acids. Germline values: CDR1 SGDLS, CDR2 YYNGEE. V lost 3 bases and J lost 2; bases outside the gene matches: 2. The sample is drawn from a study of T cell responses to AZD1222 COVID-19 vaccine. Assay used: immunoSEQ multiplex PCR; TCRdb lists only in-frame clones, some missing. The data show roughly 180,000 clones, approximately 94% seen once. V is TRBV9 and J is TRBJ2-7, with 13 nucleotides matching TRBD2. This clonotype was obtained from an adult who received the AZD1222 COVID-19 vaccine. Sequenced material: peripheral blood, taken 28 days after the second AZD1222 dose. The CDR3: CASSGGLAGAYEQYF. CDR3 DNA sequence: TGTGCCAGCAGCGGCGGACTAGCGGGGGCCTACGAGCAGTACTTC.